This section outlines one TCR beta chain sequence together with its context. Its cognate antigen is unknown. This sample is part of a study of OX40 agonist ivuxolimab in advanced cancers. The overall study: Dose-escalation patients suffered from hepatocellular carcinoma, melanoma, renal cell or head and neck cancer. Notes on the study in general: The investigators did not determine what antigen specificity the expanded peripheral T cells had. At 0.1 to 3.0 mg/kg and by week 6, clonal expansion occurred in CD4+ and CD8+ blood T cells. More expanded clones were seen, on average, in CD8+ T cells than in CD4+.

The germline CDR1 and CDR2 sequences are LNHDA and SQIVND (reference sequence). CDR3 length: 15 amino acids. V was clipped by 3 bases and J by 5 bases; unmatched bases: 3. Data came from immunoSEQ multiplex PCR; TCRdb stores just in-frame clones and leaves some out. Here the sample spans 150,000 to 190,000 clones, around 94% being singletons. The sequence was collected from an adult with an advanced solid tumor such as melanoma, head and neck, liver or kidney cancer. The rearrangement uses TRBV19 and TRBJ2-3; 12 bases align to TRBD1. The material was CD4+ or CD8+ T cells sorted from blood, obtained in a trial of the OX40 agonist ivuxolimab. The CDR3 sequence: CASSMGQGAQDTQYF. CDR3 in DNA: TGTGCCAGTAGTATGGGACAGGGGGCGCAAGATACGCAGTATTTT.